This T cell receptor beta chain was sequenced in a study of response to subunit inactivated influenza vaccine. TCRdb ran MiXCR on the RT-PCR reads and lists one entry per CDR3 protein. The top ten clones hold 5.5% to 8% of a sample with roughly 700,000 distinct CDR3 sequences, over 11% of them seen once. In this sample, this clonotype turned up a few times. Its target is unknown. Whole-study results and caveats: Few new T cells, the authors suggested, are recruited by each seasonal influenza vaccination.

The TCR comes from a man in his fifties or sixties who received an inactivated influenza vaccine. The input for sequencing was PBMCs from blood, taken 14 days before vaccination.

Here the CDR3 DNA reads TGCAGCGCTGGACAGGGGATTTCCTACGAGCAGTACTTC. Its protein is CSAGQGISYEQYF. This chain connects TRBV29-1 to TRBJ2-7; 9 positions agree with TRBD1. Per the germline V gene, CDR1 is SQVTM and CDR2 is ANQGSEA. The V segment lost 7 bases and the J segment 1 base; nucleotides outside the gene matches: 5. This CDR3 region has 13 residues.